The sequence of this TCR beta chain was determined in a study of blood T cell repertoires in COVID-19. At the level of the study: Both acute and convalescent COVID-19 samples were obtained from the United States, Italy and Spain.

In the authors' methods: Estimates of nucleated cell counts were drawn from the amplification of reference gene primers. Sequenced by immunoSEQ multiplex PCR; TCRdb stores in-frame clones only, minus some. That table gives V, J and clone size, and the DNA gave D and trimming. The sample includes roughly 60,000 clones, roughly 80% of them seen just once. This clone occurred a few times. The CDR3 consists of 13 residues. Germline CDR1 SEHNR, CDR2 FQNEAQ (reference sequence). Trimming stripped 5 bases from V and 4 bases from J, with 11 bases between. The specimen sequenced was peripheral blood. The chain is built from TRBV7-9 and TRBJ1-1; D unresolved. The clonotype comes from a human donor in a cohort sampled during active or convalescent COVID-19. The CDR3 nucleotides read TGTGCCAGCAGCCCCAGGCGGGGCACTGAAGCTTTCTTT. Protein sequence: CASSPRRGTEAFF.